A single sample gave rise to the 17 T cell receptor beta chains below, sequenced in a study of persistence of HIV-infected CD4 T cells. This was the immunoSEQ version 4 assay in survey mode. The data were produced by immunoSEQ multiplex PCR, yet TCRdb's version contains in-frame clones alone and is incomplete. The repertoire has 35,000 to 45,000 clones, roughly 87% of them found once; the top ten carry under 1.5%. Their antigens are not known. Anti-CD3/anti-CD28 beads served as a nonspecific positive control stimulus. Responding CD4+ T cells were sorted by upregulation of both CD40 ligand and CD69. This sample comprised CD4+ T cells sorted from PBMCs after 18-hour stimulation, obtained from a patient who received antiretroviral therapy. The receptors shown here come from an adult man with HIV who was CMV-seropositive.

This chain joins TRBV5-1 and TRBJ1-4, with D perhaps TRBD1 (5 bases). Germline V gene data show CDR1 as SGHRS and CDR2 as YFSETQ. V gave up 2 bases and J gave up 5 bases, with 13 bases separating them. CDR3 length equals 15 residues. As DNA, the CDR3 is TGCGCCAGCAGCTTTATGGGGGAAGCCAATGAAAAACTGTTTTTT. As protein: CASSFMGEANEKLFF. Combining the CDR3 with reference TRBV5-1 and TRBJ1-4 gives the whole variable domain KAGVTQTPRYLIKTRGQQVTLSCSPISGHRSVSWYQQTPGQGLQFLFEYFSETQRNKGNFPGRFSGRQFSNSRSEMNVSTLELGDSALYLCASSFMGEANEKLFFGSGTQLSVL.

This chain links TRBV11-2 with TRBJ2-7, with D uncertain. Germline V gene data show CDR1 as SGHAT and CDR2 as FQNNGV. This CDR3 comprises 12 residues. The V end was cut by 5 bases, the J end by 4 bases, with 9 bases between. In DNA form, the CDR3 reads TGTGCCAGCAGCCCAATAAGTTACGAGCAGTACTTC. Encoded protein: CASSPISYEQYF.

The rearrangement joins TRBV9 to TRBJ1-1, with 8 bases matching TRBD1. Trimming cost V 3 bases and J 0 bases; bases outside gene matches: 4. This CDR3 contains 15 residues. The germline V gene has CDR1 SGDLS and CDR2 YYNGEE. This CDR3 reads CASSATGQVNTEAFF. CDR3 bases: TGTGCCAGCAGCGCCACGGGACAGGTGAACACTGAAGCTTTCTTT.

The chain is built from TRBV5-1 and TRBJ2-3, with D possibly matching TRBD1 (5 bases). The CDR3 has 17 amino acids. Deletions cut 0 bases from V and 0 bases from J, with 14 bases between. Germline CDR1 is SGHRS and CDR2 is YFSETQ. This CDR3 reads CASSLAGQGTSTDTQYF. In nucleotides, the CDR3 is TGCGCCAGCAGCTTGGCCGGTCAGGGTACTAGCACAGATACGCAGTATTTT.

This clone occurred a few times. This chain uses TRBV5-5 with TRBJ1-5; D perhaps matches TRBD1 (6 bases). The CDR3 has 18 amino acids. Germline values: CDR1 SGHKS, CDR2 YYEKEE (reference sequence). Trimming left V 4 bases short and J 0 bases short, with 20 bases between. The CDR3 spells CASSLTMDRVYSNQPQHF. Written as DNA, the CDR3 is TGTGCCAGCAGCCTAACGATGGACAGAGTTTATAGCAATCAGCCCCAGCATTTT.

This chain connects TRBV19 to TRBJ2-2; 8 positions agree with TRBD2. J was trimmed by 0 bases and V by 5 bases; bases with no gene match: 8. CDR3 length: 17 residues. Germline CDR1 reads LNHDA; CDR2 reads SQIVND (reference sequence). Here the CDR3 DNA reads TGTGCCAGTAGTCCCGGGGCTAGCGGGTCGAACACCGGGGAGCTGTTTTTT. Protein sequence: CASSPGASGSNTGELFF.

The chain carries TRBV6-6 and TRBJ1-1; 7 bases match TRBD1. The CDR3 loop spans 18 amino acids. Germline trimming cut 5 bases from V and 1 base from J; bases unmatched to any gene: 16. Per germline, CDR1 MNHNY and CDR2 SVGAGI (reference sequence). In DNA form, the CDR3 reads TGTGCCAGCAGTCCTCTGTCGGGGGGAGCAGGGGGGAACACTGAAGCTTTCTTT. Amino acid sequence: CASSPLSGGAGGNTEAFF.

This chain connects TRBV25-1 to TRBJ2-2, with TRBD2 matching 11 bases. From germline, CDR1 is MGHDK and CDR2 SYGVNS. The junction had 9 bases not matched to a gene; V was cut back by 4 bases and J by 2 bases. The CDR3 consists of 18 residues. The CDR3 is CASSAQLAGVQNTGELFF. CDR3 DNA sequence: TGTGCCAGCAGTGCTCAACTAGCGGGGGTTCAAAACACCGGGGAGCTGTTTTTT.

The V gene is TRBV27, the J gene TRBJ1-5; TRBD1 is a possible D gene (5 bases). V lost 1 base, J lost 1 base, and 11 bases lay in between. The CDR3 spans 16 residues. The germline V gene has CDR1 MNHEY and CDR2 SMNVEV (reference sequence). The CDR3 DNA reads as TGTGCCAGCAGTTTATTCGGGGGGTCCAGCAATCAGCCCCAGCATTTT. This encodes CASSLFGGSSNQPQHF.

This clone was counted between two and nine times. The V and J genes are TRBV18 and TRBJ1-1, with TRBD1 identical over 8 bases. The V and J ends lost 3 bases and 4 bases, in that order; junction bases with no gene match: 4. The CDR3 spans 14 residues. Germline V gene lookup returns CDR1 KGHSH and CDR2 LQKENI. This chain's CDR3 is CASSPGQVGTEAFF. The DNA of the CDR3 is TGTGCCAGCTCACCGGGACAGGTCGGCACTGAAGCTTTCTTT.

This clone was detected only once. The V call is TRBV7-2, the J call TRBJ2-7; tentative D call: TRBD1 (6 bases). Germline values: CDR1 SGHTA, CDR2 FQGNSA. The ends were cut back, 5 bases at V and 3 bases at J, with 14 bases in the middle. The CDR3 covers 14 residues. The CDR3 DNA reads TGTGCCAGCAGCCAACAGGGTGGAATCTACGAGCAGTACTTC. Encoded protein: CASSQQGGIYEQYF.

The chain employs TRBV27 and TRBJ2-7; D remains ambiguous. CDR1 MNHEY and CDR2 SMNVEV come from the germline V gene (reference sequence). The CDR3 length is 13 residues. Trimming removed 6 bases at V and 4 bases at J, with 13 bases between. CDR3 loop: CASRMTSSYEQYF. CDR3 nucleotide sequence: TGTGCCAGCAGAATGACAAGCTCTTACGAGCAGTACTTC.

The V call is TRBV9, the J call TRBJ2-1; 8 bases are a match to TRBD1. Germline values: CDR1 SGDLS, CDR2 YYNGEE. The length of the CDR3 is 15 residues. The junction had 5 bases not matched to a gene; V was cut back by 2 bases and J by 4 bases. CDR3 coding DNA: TGTGCCAGCAGCGTGACAGGGGTTTCTTACAATGAGCAGTTCTTC. Translating it yields CASSVTGVSYNEQFF.

The J gene is TRBJ1-5, the V gene TRBV10-1; a possible D gene is TRBD1 (5 bases). This CDR3 has 16 amino acids. The germline V gene has CDR1 WNHNN and CDR2 SYGVQD (reference sequence). The V end was cut by 6 bases, the J end by 0 bases, with 15 bases between. The CDR3 DNA is TGCGCCAGCAGCGGACACCTCCGGAATAGCAATCAGCCCCAGCATTTT. Protein: CASSGHLRNSNQPQHF.

The V gene is TRBV19, the J gene TRBJ2-2, with 16 positions matching TRBD2. V was pared by 5 bases and J by 3 bases, with 6 bases of the junction left unmatched. This CDR3 has 18 amino acids. Germline lookup yields CDR1 LNHDA and CDR2 SQIVND (reference sequence). The CDR3 nucleotides are TGTGCCAGTAGTCTTGGGGGACTAGCGGGAGGGGACACCGGGGAGCTGTTTTTT. Protein sequence: CASSLGGLAGGDTGELFF.

This chain uses TRBV29-1 with TRBJ1-1, with a possible D match to TRBD1 (6 bases). The CDR3 has 12 residues. Trimming took 7 bases from V and 4 from J, leaving 13 bases between them. Germline loops: CDR1 SQVTM, CDR2 ANQGSEA. CDR3 in amino acids: CSGFTGITEAFF. CDR3 in DNA: TGCAGCGGTTTTACAGGGATCACTGAAGCTTTCTTT.

This clone occurred once. The chain links TRBV7-9 to TRBJ1-3, with D possibly TRBD1 on 6 matching bases. This CDR3 has 15 residues. CDR1 is SEHNR and CDR2 is FQNEAQ in the germline V gene (reference sequence). V shed 2 bases and J shed 4 bases, with 12 bases lying between them. This CDR3 is CASSLKSGGGNTIYF. CDR3 sequence (DNA): TGTGCCAGCAGCTTAAAAAGCGGGGGCGGAAACACCATATATTTT.